One sample yielded the 30 T cell receptor beta chains listed below, sequenced in a study of cytomegalovirus exposure and HLA in healthy donors. The PCR ran on 60 Vbeta and 13 Jbeta primers. Clones were read by immunoSEQ multiplex PCR, and TCRdb kept only the in-frame ones, dropping some. In the table there are under 200,000 clones, over 65% of which are singletons. Sample: PBMCs. All receptors derive from a woman younger than 45 in good health and CMV-seronegative.

This rearrangement joins TRBV18 to TRBJ1-3; TRBD1 aligns across 10 bases. The length of the CDR3 is 16 residues. Germline trimming cut 4 bases from V and 3 bases from J; bases unmatched to any gene: 6. CDR1 is KGHSH and CDR2 is LQKENI in the germline V gene. CDR3 in amino acids: CASSLDRGRSGNTIYF. The DNA for the CDR3 is TGTGCCAGCTCACTCGACAGGGGGCGAAGTGGAAACACCATATATTTT.

This clone was observed a few times. The V and J genes are TRBV15 and TRBJ2-5; D not resolved. The germline V gene has CDR1 LNHNV and CDR2 YYDKDF (reference sequence). Trimming removed 0 bases at V and 3 bases at J, with 14 bases between. The CDR3 is made up of 16 amino acids. The CDR3 DNA is TGTGCCACCAGCAGAGATCACGGGTCCTATAAAGAGACCCAGTACTTC. Its translation: CATSRDHGSYKETQYF. Filled out from reference TRBV15 and TRBJ2-5, the complete variable domain reads DAMVIQNPRYQVTQFGKPVTLSCSQTLNHNVMYWYQQKSSQAPKLLFHYYDKDFNNEADTPDNFQSRRPNTSFCFLDIRSPGLGDTAMYLCATSRDHGSYKETQYFGPGTRLLVL.

This clone has just a few counts. J is TRBJ1-1 and V is TRBV5-4; D not certain. The CDR3 has 14 residues. Deletions cut 4 bases from V and 6 bases from J, with 16 bases between. Germline V gene sequence: CDR1 SGHNT, CDR2 YYREEE (reference sequence). CDR3 sequence: CASSRPTGSPEAFF. The CDR3, as DNA: TGTGCCAGCAGCCGACCTACTGGGAGCCCTGAAGCTTTCTTT.

CDR3 amino acids: CSVLPTGGVSDGYTF. CDR3 sequence (DNA): TGCAGCGTACTACCGACAGGGGGCGTTTCTGATGGCTACACCTTC. The chain links TRBV29-1 to TRBJ1-2; 10 bases align to TRBD1. V lost 6 bases to trimming and J lost 6 bases; unmatched junction nucleotides: 13. CDR1 is SQVTM and CDR2 is ANQGSEA in the germline V gene. There are 15 residues in the CDR3.

The rearrangement links TRBV9 to TRBJ1-1; possibly TRBD1 for D (6 bases). The germline gives CDR1 SGDLS, CDR2 YYNGEE. The CDR3 totals 15 residues. V lost 1 base to trimming and J lost 5 bases, with 15 bases between them. CDR3 region: CASSVYGQRETEAFF. As DNA, the CDR3 is TGTGCCAGCAGCGTATATGGACAGAGGGAAACTGAAGCTTTCTTT.

There are a few counts of this clone. The V call is TRBV10-3, the J call TRBJ2-1, with TRBD2 matching over 10 bases. CDR1 ENHRY and CDR2 SYGVKD come from the germline V gene. The CDR3 is 14 amino acids. The V and J ends lost 9 bases and 7 bases, in that order; junction bases with no gene match: 9. This chain's CDR3 is CAIDPSGRGNEQFF. DNA of the CDR3: TGTGCCATTGACCCTAGCGGGAGAGGTAATGAGCAGTTCTTC.

CDR3 bases: TGTGCCAGCAGCTTAGCGAGGGGCAGGGGGAACACTGAAGCTTTCTTT. As protein: CASSLARGRGNTEAFF. The V and J genes are TRBV7-8 and TRBJ1-1, with D tentatively TRBD1 (6 bases). This CDR3 contains 16 residues. With 0 bases removed from V and 1 base from J, the gap between germline ends came to 12 bases. Germline-derived CDR1 and CDR2 are SGHVS and FQNEAQ.

The chain carries TRBV5-4 and TRBJ2-1; 11 nucleotides align to TRBD2. The CDR3 runs 15 residues. Germline CDR1 is SGHNT and CDR2 is YYREEE (reference sequence). V was pared by 0 bases and J by 9 bases, with 5 bases of the junction left unmatched. DNA for the CDR3: TGTGCCAGCAGCTTGGCATTAGCGGGGGGGCGTGAGCAGTTCTTC. This translates into CASSLALAGGREQFF.

This chain connects TRBV5-4 to TRBJ1-3; 9 nucleotides line up with TRBD1. With V trimmed by 4 bases and J by 2 bases, 7 bases remained unmatched. The CDR3 runs to 16 residues. Germline values: CDR1 SGHNT, CDR2 YYREEE (reference sequence). This chain's CDR3 is CASSLGQGEAGNTIYF. The DNA for the CDR3 is TGTGCCAGCAGCCTGGGACAGGGAGAGGCTGGAAACACCATATATTTT.

The chain combines TRBV10-3 with TRBJ1-5; D perhaps matches TRBD1 (5 bases). CDR1 is ENHRY, CDR2 SYGVKD, per germline. Trimming removed 4 bases at V and 6 bases at J, with 13 bases between. There are 14 residues in the CDR3. The CDR3 bases are TGTGCCATCAGTGGGATCCAGGGCGGTCAGCCCCAGCATTTT. Protein sequence: CAISGIQGGQPQHF.

The chain combines TRBV5-1 with TRBJ2-7; 8 positions agree with TRBD2. The J segment lost 2 bases and the V segment lost 4 bases, leaving 8 bases of the junction unmatched. CDR1 and CDR2 from the germline V gene are SGHRS and YFSETQ. This CDR3 contains 15 residues. The CDR3 bases are TGCGCCAGCAGCCCCCTCCGGGAGGGTCCCTACGAGCAGTACTTC. Translating it yields CASSPLREGPYEQYF. Combining the CDR3 with reference TRBV5-1 and TRBJ2-7 gives the whole variable domain KAGVTQTPRYLIKTRGQQVTLSCSPISGHRSVSWYQQTPGQGLQFLFEYFSETQRNKGNFPGRFSGRQFSNSRSEMNVSTLELGDSALYLCASSPLREGPYEQYFGPGTRLTVT.

The chain links TRBV5-1 to TRBJ2-7, with D possibly being TRBD1 (6 bases). Germline CDR1 is SGHRS and CDR2 is YFSETQ. Trimming cost V 0 bases and J 3 bases, with 10 bases left between them. This CDR3 is built from 14 residues. Here the CDR3 reads CASSLAGGVYEQYF. The DNA of the CDR3 is TGCGCCAGCAGCTTGGCTGGGGGCGTCTACGAGCAGTACTTC.

The J gene is TRBJ2-7, the V gene TRBV4-1, with 7 bases fitting TRBD1. Unmatched junction bases numbered 9, after V lost 1 base and J lost 3 bases. Germline CDR1 and CDR2: MGHRA and YSYEKL. The CDR3 is 16 amino acids. The CDR3 protein is CASSQVATGSGYEQYF. The DNA for the CDR3 is TGCGCCAGCAGCCAAGTCGCGACAGGGTCGGGCTACGAGCAGTACTTC.

This clone appeared a single time. The chain couples TRBV6-1 to TRBJ1-1; 9 bases are shared with TRBD1. This CDR3 comprises 14 residues. CDR1 MNHNS and CDR2 SASEGT come from the germline V gene. V shed 5 bases, J shed 6 bases, and the junction held 7 bases outside the gene matches. CDR3 nucleotides: TGTGCCAGCAGTATCGGACAGGGGATGGCTGAAGCTTTCTTT. Its protein is CASSIGQGMAEAFF.

The CDR3 is CASSWEVPNTGELFF. In DNA, the CDR3 is TGTGCCAGCAGCTGGGAGGTTCCAAACACCGGGGAGCTGTTTTTT. The genes are TRBV7-6 and TRBJ2-2; D perhaps matches TRBD2 (6 bases). V was clipped by 4 bases and J by 2 bases, with 11 bases between them. This CDR3 comprises 15 residues. Germline V lookup: CDR1 SGHVS, CDR2 FNYEAQ.

This clone was seen only once. The chain couples TRBV5-1 to TRBJ2-6, with a tentative D call TRBD2 (5 bases). V was shortened by 0 bases and J by 1 base, with 14 bases between the two germline ends. Germline lookup yields CDR1 SGHRS and CDR2 YFSETQ. This CDR3 comprises 18 residues. This CDR3 is CASSLEAGGWSGANVLTF. DNA of the CDR3: TGCGCCAGCAGCTTGGAGGCGGGTGGTTGGTCTGGGGCCAACGTCCTGACTTTC.

This clone was counted only a few times. The chain joins TRBV19 to TRBJ1-3, with unresolved D. CDR3 length equals 14 residues. V was clipped by 9 bases and J by 1 base, with 13 bases between them. Germline CDR1 is LNHDA and CDR2 is SQIVND (reference sequence). The CDR3 nucleotides read TGTGCCAGCGGCAGCGGGAAATCTGGAAACACCATATATTTT. Translation: CASGSGKSGNTIYF.

The J gene is TRBJ2-1, the V gene TRBV2; 9 positions agree with TRBD1. Germline V lookup: CDR1 SNHLY, CDR2 FYNNEI. The V and J ends lost 4 bases and 9 bases, in that order; junction bases with no gene match: 13. CDR3 size: 16 residues. CDR3 region: CASSVLWTGALGEQFF. In DNA, the CDR3 is TGTGCCAGCAGTGTCCTCTGGACAGGGGCTTTGGGTGAGCAGTTCTTC. The variable domain in full, with the rest retrieved from reference TRBV2 and TRBJ2-1, is EPEVTQTPSHQVTQMGQEVILRCVPISNHLYFYWYRQILGQKVEFLVSFYNNEISEKSEIFDDQFSVERPDGSNFTLKIRSTKLEDSAMYFCASSVLWTGALGEQFFGPGTRLTVL.

In regard to this clone: Within the sample, other DNA sequences also encode this same CDR3. The chain employs TRBV29-1 and TRBJ2-2; D is unresolved. V was cut by 6 bases and J by 5 bases, with 13 bases left in between. There are 13 residues in the CDR3. CDR1 and CDR2 (germline): SQVTM, ANQGSEA. The CDR3 region has the DNA TGCAGCGTGAGGTCCCCGAGGACCGGGGAGCTGTTTTTT. Translated, it gives CSVRSPRTGELFF.

The chain combines TRBV4-1 with TRBJ2-7; 7 bases map to TRBD1. This CDR3 comprises 15 residues. V trimming: 3 bases; J trimming: 3 bases; junction bases outside the gene matches: 8. CDR1 is MGHRA, CDR2 YSYEKL, per germline. Here the CDR3 reads CASSHPGTVLYEQYF. Written as DNA, the CDR3 is TGCGCCAGCAGCCACCCTGGGACAGTGCTCTACGAGCAGTACTTC.

This clone has more than one count but fewer than ten. This chain joins TRBV4-1 and TRBJ2-1; D uncertain. CDR3 length equals 17 residues. V dropped 2 bases and J dropped 1 base, with 15 bases sitting between them. The V gene's germline CDR1 is MGHRA and CDR2 YSYEKL. The CDR3 DNA reads as TGCGCCAGCAGCCAATCACGGAGCGCAGAATCCTACAATGAGCAGTTCTTC. Protein: CASSQSRSAESYNEQFF.

This chain's CDR3 is CASSYRGGHGYTF. CDR3 nucleotide sequence: TGTGCCAGCAGTTACCGAGGGGGCCATGGCTACACCTTC. The chain carries TRBV7-9 and TRBJ1-2; 7 nucleotides line up with TRBD1. Per germline, CDR1 SEHNR and CDR2 FQNEAQ (reference sequence). The CDR3 is 13 residues long. V lost 6 bases, J lost 6 bases, and 7 bases stayed unmatched.

The genes are TRBV30 and TRBJ1-1, with 8 bases that match TRBD1. J was trimmed by 4 bases and V by 4 bases; bases with no gene match: 5. The CDR3 loop spans 13 amino acids. Germline CDR1 and CDR2: GTSNPN and SVGIG (reference sequence). CDR3 region: CAWKRQGFTEAFF. CDR3 bases: TGTGCCTGGAAACGACAGGGGTTCACTGAAGCTTTCTTT. The entire variable domain, with the rest obtained from reference TRBV30 and TRBJ1-1, is as follows: SQTIHQWPATLVQPVGSPLSLECTVEGTSNPNLYWYRQAAGRGLQLLFYSVGIGQISSEVPQNLSASRPQDRQFILSSKKLLLSDSGFYLCAWKRQGFTEAFFGQGTRLTVV.

In DNA form, the CDR3 reads TGTGCCAGCAGTTTAACCCCTTTGGCAGACTATACGCAGTATTTT. Protein product: CASSLTPLADYTQYF. This chain connects TRBV27 to TRBJ2-3; no clear D. Germline CDR1 and CDR2: MNHEY and SMNVEV (reference sequence). The CDR3 consists of 15 residues. V lost 2 bases to trimming and J lost 7 bases, with 16 bases between them.

The J gene is TRBJ2-7, the V gene TRBV7-9; tentatively, D is TRBD1 (6 bases). V lost 5 bases, J lost 3 bases, and 11 bases lay in between. The length of the CDR3 is 13 residues. The germline V gene encodes CDR1 SEHNR and CDR2 FQNEAQ (reference sequence). The CDR3 DNA reads as TGTGCCAGCAGCCCAGGACAGCTCTACGAGCAGTACTTC. Its translation: CASSPGQLYEQYF.

The genes are TRBV13 and TRBJ2-7; no clear D. CDR3 length: 14 amino acids. V lost 5 bases, J lost 0 bases, and 11 bases lay in between. CDR1 and CDR2 (germline): PRHDT, FYEKMQ (reference sequence). For the CDR3, the DNA is TGTGCCAGCAGCATGACTTGGAACTCCTACGAGCAGTACTTC. Translated, it gives CASSMTWNSYEQYF.

The chain is built from TRBV7-3 and TRBJ2-5; tentatively, D is TRBD1 (6 bases). Germline assignment: CDR1 SGHTA and CDR2 FQGTGA. This CDR3 has 15 amino acids. Deletions cut 3 bases from V and 5 bases from J, with 16 bases between. The CDR3 nucleotides are TGTGCCAGCAGCTTGGGCAGGGGCAGAGGGGAGACCCAGTACTTC. It specifies CASSLGRGRGETQYF.

In DNA form, the CDR3 reads TGTGCCAGCTCACCAGGGTTCAGCGCTTCACCCCTCCACTTT. Its translation: CASSPGFSASPLHF. The chain links TRBV18 to TRBJ1-6, with no clear D. The CDR3 spans 14 residues. Germline V gives CDR1 KGHSH, CDR2 LQKENI. Trimming cost V 2 bases and J 9 bases, with 11 bases left between them.

This clone showed up just once. The J gene is TRBJ1-2, the V gene TRBV6-1, with D tentatively TRBD1 (6 bases). The length of the CDR3 is 15 residues. V lost 4 bases and J lost 4, with 16 bases in between. Germline CDR1 reads MNHNS; CDR2 reads SASEGT. CDR3: CASSVGQTGSYGYTF. The CDR3 DNA is TGTGCCAGCAGTGTCGGACAGACGGGAAGCTATGGCTACACCTTC.

This clone was seen a handful of times. V gene TRBV7-6 combines with J gene TRBJ1-1; D call uncertain. Trimming took off 5 bases at V and 0 bases at J, with 7 bases between the two ends. The germline CDR1 and CDR2 sequences are SGHVS and FNYEAQ. The CDR3 spans 13 residues. The CDR3 protein is CASSPEVNTEAFF. The CDR3 DNA reads TGTGCCAGCAGCCCTGAGGTGAACACTGAAGCTTTCTTT.